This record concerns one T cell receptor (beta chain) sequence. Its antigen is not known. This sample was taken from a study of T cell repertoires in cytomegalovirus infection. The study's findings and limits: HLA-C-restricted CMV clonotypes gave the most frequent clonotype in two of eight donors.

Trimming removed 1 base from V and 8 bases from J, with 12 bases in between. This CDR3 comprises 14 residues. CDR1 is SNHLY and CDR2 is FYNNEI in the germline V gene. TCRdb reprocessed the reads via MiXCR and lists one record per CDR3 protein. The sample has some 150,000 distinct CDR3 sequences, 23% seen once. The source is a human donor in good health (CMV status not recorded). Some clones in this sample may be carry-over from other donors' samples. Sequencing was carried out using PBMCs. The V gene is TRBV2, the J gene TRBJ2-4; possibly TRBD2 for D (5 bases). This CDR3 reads CASSEERDGDIQYF. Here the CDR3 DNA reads TGTGCCAGCAGTGAAGAAAGAGACGGGGACATTCAGTACTTC.